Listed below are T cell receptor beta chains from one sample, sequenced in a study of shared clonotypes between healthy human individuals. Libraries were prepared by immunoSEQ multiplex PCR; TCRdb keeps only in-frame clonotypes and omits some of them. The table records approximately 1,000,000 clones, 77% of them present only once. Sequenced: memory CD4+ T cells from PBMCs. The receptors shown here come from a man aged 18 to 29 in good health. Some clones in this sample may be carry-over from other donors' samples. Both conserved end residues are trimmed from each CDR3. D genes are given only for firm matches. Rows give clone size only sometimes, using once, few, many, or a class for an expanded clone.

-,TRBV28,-,ASSLLGGAGETQY
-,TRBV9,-,ASSVGGRTWSSYEQY
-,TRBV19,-,ASSIPGGYEQY
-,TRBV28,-,ASSPSGRGRNTQY
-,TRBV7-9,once,ASGKPAGAQY
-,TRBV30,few,AWGIGLNTEAF
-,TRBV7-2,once,ASSYIAPQETQY
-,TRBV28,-,ASSLLSGNTIY
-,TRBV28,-,ASSLQGIYRAGYT
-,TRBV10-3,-,AIRNTDDTQY
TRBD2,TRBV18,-,ASSPMLAGAGNEQF
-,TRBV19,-,ASSMRHNNFHNEQF
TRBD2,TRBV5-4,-,ASRPGTSGTTYEQY
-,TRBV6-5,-,ASSYAGTRTYEQY
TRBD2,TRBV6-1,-,ASSEYGASGRGNEQF
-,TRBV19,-,ASSIRGKTNTEAF
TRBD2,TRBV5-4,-,ASSLVAGGPGTDTQY
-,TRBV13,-,ASSPAGFRKNIQY
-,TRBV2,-,ASSDDRAIGGYT
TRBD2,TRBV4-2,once,ASSQSWGGAGDTQY
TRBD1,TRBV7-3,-,ASRAGTGGYGELF
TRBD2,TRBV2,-,ASSEMGLAGAQDQY
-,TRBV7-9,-,ASSFTSRNTEAF
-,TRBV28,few,ASNNYRGLETQY
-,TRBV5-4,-,ASSLPGLVQDEQF
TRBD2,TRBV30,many,AWSVSGRPTGELF
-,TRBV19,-,ASSTPNPAQVRETQY
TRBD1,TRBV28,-,ASSLIATRDRRQPQH